One sample yielded the 8 T cell receptor beta chains listed below, sequenced in a study of shared clonotypes between healthy human individuals. Method: immunoSEQ multiplex PCR; TCRdb's copy keeps in-frame clones and lacks some. Here the sample spans 2 million to 3 million clones, approximately 93% being singletons. Sequencing used naive CD4+ T cells from PBMCs. Noted subset: CD45RA+ positively selected. The receptors here all came from a man between 18 and 35 years old in good health. Some clones in this sample may be carry-over from other donors' samples.

About this clone itself: This CDR3 is also generated by other DNA sequences in the sample. This chain connects TRBV28 to TRBJ1-1; D gene unclear. Germline V gives CDR1 MDHEN, CDR2 SYDVKM. The CDR3 covers 11 residues. Deletions cut 1 base from V and 7 bases from J, with 4 bases between. For the CDR3, the DNA is TGTGCCAGCAGTTTATCCGGTGAAGCTTTCTTT. Amino acids: CASSLSGEAFF.

This chain links TRBV5-5 with TRBJ1-1; 8 nucleotides align to TRBD1. CDR1 SGHKS and CDR2 YYEKEE come from the germline V gene (reference sequence). J was trimmed by 6 bases and V by 0 bases; bases with no gene match: 1. The CDR3 has 13 amino acids. CDR3 sequence reads: CASSLGQGSEAFF. The CDR3 DNA follows: TGTGCCAGCAGCTTGGGACAGGGGTCTGAAGCTTTCTTT. The whole variable domain, remainder taken from reference TRBV5-5 and TRBJ1-1, is DAGVTQSPTHLIKTRGQQVTLRCSPISGHKSVSWYQQVLGQGPQFIFQYYEKEERGRGNFPDRFSARQFPNYSSELNVNALLLGDSALYLCASSLGQGSEAFFGQGTRLTVV.

The CDR3 coding sequence is TGTGCCAGCAGCGTAGGGGACAGGCCGCGGGAAGCTTTCTTT. It encodes CASSVGDRPREAFF. The chain is built from TRBV9 and TRBJ1-1, with 8 nucleotides matching TRBD1. This CDR3 region has 14 residues. Looked up from germline, CDR1 is SGDLS and CDR2 is YYNGEE. J was trimmed by 8 bases and V by 0 bases; bases with no gene match: 6. Full variable domain (missing parts from reference TRBV9 and TRBJ1-1): DSGVTQTPKHLITATGQRVTLRCSPRSGDLSVYWYQQSLDQGLQFLIQYYNGEERAKGNILERFSAQQFPDLHSELNLSSLELGDSALYFCASSVGDRPREAFFGQGTRLTVV.

The chain joins TRBV15 to TRBJ2-7; 7 nucleotides line up with TRBD1. The CDR3 is 16 residues long. Germline V lookup: CDR1 LNHNV, CDR2 YYDKDF (reference sequence). V shed 3 bases and J 0 bases; nucleotides not matched to a gene: 8. The CDR3 spells CATSSPGGASSYEQYF. The CDR3 region has the DNA TGTGCCACCAGCAGCCCAGGGGGAGCGAGCTCCTACGAGCAGTACTTC.

This chain joins TRBV6-1 and TRBJ2-1; 7 nucleotides match TRBD1. The germline CDR1 and CDR2 sequences are MNHNS and SASEGT. Germline trimming cut 8 bases from V and 1 base from J; bases unmatched to any gene: 5. There are 14 residues in the CDR3. CDR3 sequence (DNA): TGTGCCAGCGTGCCGGACAGGTCCTACAATGAGCAGTTCTTC. It yields the protein CASVPDRSYNEQFF.

In DNA form, the CDR3 reads TGTGCCAGCAGCGTAGGAGAACCCCAGCATTTT. This codes for CASSVGEPQHF. J is TRBJ1-5 and V is TRBV9; the D is unclear. There are 11 residues in the CDR3. Germline CDR1 reads SGDLS; CDR2 reads YYNGEE. Trimming pared 0 bases from V and 10 bases from J, leaving 5 bases between.

This clone was counted once. The genes are TRBV5-1 and TRBJ2-1; TRBD1 matches at 7 bases. The CDR3 has 13 amino acids. Germline CDR1 SGHRS, CDR2 YFSETQ. The trim removed 4 bases at V and 5 bases at J, leaving 3 bases unmatched. In nucleotides, the CDR3 is TGCGCCAGCAGCCGGGACAGACACAATGAGCAGTTCTTC. Translated, it gives CASSRDRHNEQFF.

The chain couples TRBV4-1 to TRBJ1-3; D call uncertain. V lost 6 bases and J 0 bases, leaving 12 bases between the germline ends. Germline loops: CDR1 MGHRA, CDR2 YSYEKL. The CDR3 is 15 residues long. CDR3 nucleotides: TGCGCCAGCAGGTTTTCGTGGGACTCTGGAAACACCATATATTTT. Protein product: CASRFSWDSGNTIYF.